The entry below gives a single T cell receptor beta chain sequence along with its context. Original methodology: Reference gene primer amplification gave nucleated cell count estimates. This table comes from immunoSEQ multiplex PCR, and its TCRdb copy is limited to in-frame clones, with some not included. V and J calls and clone size follow that table, whereas D and trimming were derived from the DNA. The table includes over 150,000 clones, 65% to 85% detected once. The sample belongs to a study of blood T cell repertoires in COVID-19. Looking at the study overall: PBMCs, B-cell-depleted T cells, or T cells provided the cDNA or gDNA that made up the material.

The germline gives CDR1 LNHNV, CDR2 YYDKDF (reference sequence). The CDR3 totals 16 residues. The V gene end was trimmed by 4 bases and the J gene end by 2 bases; junction bases not matched to a gene: 10. V gene TRBV15 combines with J gene TRBJ2-7, with TRBD2 matching 8 bases. The receptor's source is a woman aged 60-75 years with acute or convalescent COVID-19. Sequencing used peripheral blood. This chain's CDR3 is CATSNSGDLTPYEQYF. CDR3 nucleotides: TGTGCCACCAGCAATAGCGGGGACCTTACTCCCTACGAGCAGTACTTC.